One and the same sample provided the 24 T cell receptor beta chains below, sequenced in a study of control samples from healthy donors and cancer patients (dated by TCRdb to between 2020 and 2021). The method behind the library was the immunoSEQ multiplex PCR assay. This immuneACCESS table, as held by TCRdb, lists in-frame sequences with V and J called but not all clones. Of the missing ones, under half trace to an unresolved V gene in checked studies; the others have no known cause. This sample gives more than 100,000 clones in total; 90% of them show up just once. The ten largest clones capture 2.5% of the sample. Sequenced sample: blood. The source is a man younger than 35 in good health.

V gene TRBV7-9 combines with J gene TRBJ1-1; D unresolved. The CDR3 is 13 amino acids. Germline CDR1 is SEHNR and CDR2 is FQNEAQ (reference sequence). Trimming removed 11 bases at V and 1 base at J, with 14 bases between. CDR3 DNA: TGTGCCGGAACGGGAAAGCGGAACACTGAAGCTTTCTTT. Translating gives CAGTGKRNTEAFF. Variable domain in full (rest from reference TRBV7-9 and TRBJ1-1): DTGVSQNPRHKITKRGQNVTFRCDPISEHNRLYWYRQTLGQGPEFLTYFQNEAQLEKSRLLSDRFSAERPKGSFSTLEIQRTEQGDSAMYLCAGTGKRNTEAFFGQGTRLTVV.

A few counts support this clone. J is TRBJ1-4 and V is TRBV7-9, with D possibly TRBD1 on 6 matching bases. Germline V lookup: CDR1 SEHNR, CDR2 FQNEAQ (reference sequence). This CDR3 spans 15 amino acids. The V end lost 1 base, the J end lost 7 bases, and 13 bases lay between the germline ends. The CDR3 here is CASSLDREGPEKLFF. The DNA of the CDR3 is TGTGCCAGCAGCTTAGACAGGGAGGGACCTGAAAAACTGTTTTTT.

The chain recombines TRBV25-1 with TRBJ1-1; 9 nucleotides line up with TRBD1. The germline CDR1 and CDR2 sequences are MGHDK and SYGVNS. The J segment lost 0 bases and the V segment lost 1 base, leaving 0 bases of the junction unmatched. The CDR3 is made up of 15 amino acids. CDR3 in amino acids: CASSEWTGVNTEAFF. As DNA, the CDR3 is TGTGCCAGCAGTGAATGGACAGGGGTGAACACTGAAGCTTTCTTT.

The chain links TRBV27 to TRBJ2-1, with a weak D call TRBD2 (5 bases). This CDR3 contains 15 residues. Germline CDR1 MNHEY, CDR2 SMNVEV (reference sequence). V lost 6 bases, J lost 0 bases, and 12 bases lay in between. The CDR3 DNA is TGTGCCAGCAGGGGCACCGGGAACTCCTACAATGAGCAGTTCTTC. Protein sequence: CASRGTGNSYNEQFF.

This chain uses TRBV2 with TRBJ2-3, with D uncertain. Trimming pared 3 bases from V and 9 bases from J, leaving 10 bases between. Germline assignment: CDR1 SNHLY and CDR2 FYNNEI. This CDR3 contains 12 residues. The DNA of the CDR3 is TGTGCCAGCAGTGATGATGTAGGGACGCAGTATTTT. It yields the protein CASSDDVGTQYF.

The chain links TRBV29-1 to TRBJ2-1; tentative D call: TRBD2 (6 bases). The CDR3 runs to 13 residues. Germline CDR1 reads SQVTM; CDR2 reads ANQGSEA. V was shortened by 5 bases and J by 1 base, with 9 bases between the two germline ends. CDR3 loop: CSVRSGSYNEQFF. The CDR3 nucleotides are TGCAGCGTTCGGAGCGGGTCCTACAATGAGCAGTTCTTC.

The V and J genes are TRBV29-1 and TRBJ2-7; 9 nucleotides match TRBD1. V shed 4 bases and J 3 bases; nucleotides not matched to a gene: 1. CDR1 and CDR2 (germline): SQVTM, ANQGSEA. The CDR3 extends over 12 amino acids. CDR3 sequence reads: CSVGGQGYEQYF. CDR3 sequence (DNA): TGCAGCGTTGGGGGACAGGGCTACGAGCAGTACTTC.

The rearrangement links TRBV25-1 to TRBJ1-6; 10 bases line up with TRBD1. Germline lookup yields CDR1 MGHDK and CDR2 SYGVNS. The CDR3 has 14 residues. The V segment lost 6 bases and the J segment 10 bases; nucleotides outside the gene matches: 6. CDR3 loop: CASRRDRGRSPLHF. The DNA of the CDR3 is TGTGCCAGCAGGAGGGACAGGGGTCGATCACCCCTCCACTTT.

The chain is built from TRBV12-3 or TRBV12-4 and TRBJ2-3; D remains unclear. V lost 6 bases and J 8 bases, leaving 12 bases between the germline ends. The CDR3 consists of 12 residues. The CDR3 DNA follows: TGTGCCAGCAGGCCCCCCGAAGGTACGCAGTATTTT. This codes for CASRPPEGTQYF.

The chain carries TRBV27 and TRBJ2-2; 8 nucleotides agree with TRBD1. Germline V CDR1 and CDR2: MNHEY, SMNVEV (reference sequence). V dropped 2 bases and J dropped 5; count of bases not matched to a gene: 7. The CDR3 extends over 16 amino acids. The DNA of the CDR3 is TGTGCCAGCAGTTTAAGACAGGGGCTGGGTACCGGGGAGCTGTTTTTT. This codes for CASSLRQGLGTGELFF.

The rearrangement joins TRBV5-1 to TRBJ2-1, with 7 nucleotides matching TRBD2. Unmatched junction bases numbered 10, after V lost 0 bases and J lost 7 bases. Germline V gives CDR1 SGHRS, CDR2 YFSETQ. The CDR3 spans 16 residues. For the CDR3, the DNA is TGCGCCAGCAGCTTGGGCGGGGCTAGCGGATATAATGAGCAGTTCTTC. Translated: CASSLGGASGYNEQFF.

DNA for the CDR3: TGTGCCAGCAGCCAAGGTAGTGCCAGCACAGATACGCAGTATTTT. It specifies CASSQGSASTDTQYF. The V call is TRBV7-9, the J call TRBJ2-3, with D unresolved. The ends were cut back, 5 bases at V and 0 bases at J, with 12 bases in the middle. The CDR3 runs to 15 residues. Germline assignment: CDR1 SEHNR and CDR2 FQNEAQ (reference sequence).

This sequence joins TRBV19 and TRBJ1-5; the D gene is possibly TRBD1 (6 bases). Germline V gene data show CDR1 as LNHDA and CDR2 as SQIVND (reference sequence). The CDR3 extends over 15 amino acids. V was shortened by 3 bases and J by 5 bases, with 14 bases between the two germline ends. The CDR3 DNA sequence: TGTGCCAGTAGTATGGGGGGGGCTCGTCATCAGCCCCAGCATTTT. Protein: CASSMGGARHQPQHF. Full variable domain (outside the CDR3, taken from reference TRBV19 and TRBJ1-5): DGGITQSPKYLFRKEGQNVTLSCEQNLNHDAMYWYRQDPGQGLRLIYYSQIVNDFQKGDIAEGYSVSREKKESFPLTVTSAQKNPTAFYLCASSMGGARHQPQHFGDGTRLSIL.

This sequence joins TRBV2 and TRBJ1-5; TRBD1 might be the D (5 bases). Germline V gives CDR1 SNHLY, CDR2 FYNNEI. This CDR3 is built from 13 residues. The V end was cut by 9 bases, the J end by 2 bases, with 11 bases between. CDR3 region: CASQGVGNQPQHF. The CDR3 DNA is TGTGCCAGTCAGGGTGTAGGCAATCAGCCCCAGCATTTT.

The gene calls are TRBV6-5 and TRBJ1-5, with a tentative D call TRBD1 (5 bases). The CDR3 contains 13 residues. V gave up 2 bases and J gave up 6 bases, with 8 bases separating them. Germline V gene data show CDR1 as MNHEY and CDR2 as SVGAGI. CDR3 amino acids: CASSYKGSQPQHF. In DNA, the CDR3 is TGTGCCAGCAGTTACAAGGGGAGTCAGCCCCAGCATTTT.

V and J are TRBV19 and TRBJ2-2; D gene unclear. This CDR3 region has 14 residues. With 5 bases removed from V and 1 base from J, the gap between germline ends came to 8 bases. Germline CDR1 reads LNHDA; CDR2 reads SQIVND (reference sequence). The CDR3 bases are TGTGCCAGTAGTGCTGGACGGAACACCGGGGAGCTGTTTTTT. Its translation is CASSAGRNTGELFF.

The V gene is TRBV7-3, the J gene TRBJ2-2; no clear D gene. This CDR3 region has 12 residues. The germline V gene has CDR1 SGHTA and CDR2 FQGTGA. Trimming removed 2 bases at V and 6 bases at J, with 4 bases between. The CDR3 DNA reads TGTGCCAGCAGCTTAGTCCCCGGGGAGCTGTTTTTT. It is translated as CASSLVPGELFF.

This chain uses TRBV30 with TRBJ1-1, with D unresolved. CDR3 length equals 13 residues. V lost 1 base, J lost 4 bases, and 10 bases lay in between. Germline lookup yields CDR1 GTSNPN and CDR2 SVGIG (reference sequence). Here the CDR3 reads CAWSEAVGTEAFF. In nucleotides, the CDR3 is TGTGCCTGGAGTGAGGCAGTTGGCACTGAAGCTTTCTTT. Looking up the rest from reference TRBV30 and TRBJ1-1 gives the full variable domain: SQTIHQWPATLVQPVGSPLSLECTVEGTSNPNLYWYRQAAGRGLQLLFYSVGIGQISSEVPQNLSASRPQDRQFILSSKKLLLSDSGFYLCAWSEAVGTEAFFGQGTRLTVV.

The chain recombines TRBV27 with TRBJ1-4; D may be TRBD1 (6 bases). CDR1 and CDR2 (germline): MNHEY, SMNVEV (reference sequence). This CDR3 is 16 amino acids long. Deletions cut 2 bases from V and 8 bases from J, with 18 bases between. Written as DNA, the CDR3 is TGTGCCAGCAGTTTAATGGCAACAGGGTGGAACGAAAAACTGTTTTTT. Translated, it gives CASSLMATGWNEKLFF.

The J gene is TRBJ2-5, the V gene TRBV14, with 8 bases lining up with TRBD1. Germline trimming cut 0 bases from V and 5 bases from J; bases unmatched to any gene: 11. The germline V gene encodes CDR1 SGHDN and CDR2 FVKESK. The length of the CDR3 is 17 residues. The CDR3 bases are TGTGCCAGCAGCCAAGATATACGGACAGGGCTTTGGGAGACCCAGTACTTC. Its protein is CASSQDIRTGLWETQYF.

The V call is TRBV15, the J call TRBJ1-4; a weak D match, TRBD1 (5 bases). V gave up 0 bases and J gave up 4 bases, with 24 bases separating them. Germline CDR1 is LNHNV and CDR2 is YYDKDF (reference sequence). CDR3 size: 20 residues. The CDR3 region is CATSRDWGRTTQTFNEKLFF. The CDR3 nucleotides are TGTGCCACCAGCAGAGATTGGGGCCGAACAACCCAGACTTTTAATGAAAAACTGTTTTTT.

V is TRBV6-2 or TRBV6-3 and J is TRBJ1-1; D remains unclear. Trimming took 2 bases from V and 8 from J, leaving 6 bases between them. Germline V gives CDR1 MNHEY, CDR2 SVGEGT. The CDR3 loop spans 11 amino acids. CDR3 nucleotides: TGTGCCAGCAGTTACCTGAAAGAAGCTTTCTTT. Its translation is CASSYLKEAFF.

The gene calls are TRBV7-3 and TRBJ1-3; D may be TRBD1 (5 bases). Germline loops: CDR1 SGHTA, CDR2 FQGTGA. This CDR3 is built from 15 residues. Trimming shortened V by 2 bases and J by 0 bases, and 8 bases separated the two germline ends. Here the CDR3 reads CASSLQGSSGNTIYF. DNA for the CDR3: TGTGCCAGCAGCTTACAGGGTTCCTCTGGAAACACCATATATTTT.

The chain couples TRBV7-8 to TRBJ2-5; TRBD1 matches 8 bases. Per the germline V gene, CDR1 is SGHVS and CDR2 is FQNEAQ. The CDR3 contains 15 residues. The J segment lost 0 bases and the V segment lost 3 bases, leaving 3 bases of the junction unmatched. CDR3: CASSFTGGYQETQYF. The CDR3 DNA reads TGTGCCAGCAGCTTCACAGGGGGGTACCAAGAGACCCAGTACTTC.